This T cell receptor beta chain stems from a study of T cells in Graves' hyperthyroidism and ophthalmopathy. CDR1 is DFQATT and CDR2 is SNEGSKA in the germline V gene (reference sequence). Between the trimmed V and J ends, which lost 3 bases and 3 bases, there was a span of 11 bases. The CDR3 totals 14 residues. Regions amplified from RNA transcripts were the TCR beta CDR3 regions. First-round RT-PCR with HTBI primers amplified the TCR CDR3 region. TCRdb independently ran MiXCR on the multiplex PCR reads; one entry per CDR3 protein. The sample comprises about 640,000 distinct CDR3 sequences, under 25% of which are singletons, and roughly 30% rests with the top ten.

The V and J genes are TRBV20-1 and TRBJ2-2; maybe TRBD1 (6 bases). The TCR sequence derives from a man younger than 45 with Graves' ophthalmopathy. Sequenced input: blood. CDR3 coding DNA: TGCAGTGCTAGTCGGGGACAAGACACCGGGGAGCTGTTTTTT. This encodes CSASRGQDTGELFF.